Listed below are T cell receptor beta chains from one sample, sequenced in a study of identical twins. TCRdb independently ran MiXCR on the 5' RACE reads; one entry per CDR3 protein. The sample gives a few hundred thousand distinct CDR3 sequences, 15% to 20% of which show up once; roughly an eighth is in the top ten. Sequences were obtained from naive T cells sorted from blood. Source of these receptors: a man aged 45-65 years in good health. Each CDR3 is given with its conserved first and last residue. D genes are given only for firm matches. Only some rows state a clone size, as once, few, many or a class for expanded clones.

d_call | clone_size | j_call | v_call | cdr3_aa | cdr3_nt
NA | few | TRBJ1-2 | TRBV7-9 | CASSLALAVAIPAGYTF | TGTGCCAGCAGCTTAGCGTTGGCAGTCGCAATACCGGCTGGCTACACCTTC
NA | many | TRBJ2-4 | TRBV4-3 | CASSQDGTRLAKNIQYF | TGCGCCAGCAGCCAAGATGGTACCCGGCTAGCCAAAAACATTCAGTACTTC
TRBD2 | NA | TRBJ2-7 | TRBV7-2 | CASSLTSVHEQYF | TGTGCCAGCAGCCTGACTAGCGTCCACGAGCAGTACTTC
NA | many | TRBJ1-6 | TRBV28 | CASSPYAGRANSPLHF | TGTGCCAGCAGTCCCTACGCCGGGAGGGCTAATTCACCCCTCCACTTT
NA | many | TRBJ2-7 | TRBV20-1 | CSANGQHSYEQYF | TGCAGTGCTAACGGCCAACACTCCTACGAGCAGTACTTC
NA | few | TRBJ2-5 | TRBV20-1 | CSADGGPTGETQYF | TGCAGTGCTGACGGGGGGCCAACGGGGGAGACCCAGTACTTC
TRBD1 | NA | TRBJ1-6 | TRBV6-5 | CASRHTGTGQDSPLHF | TGTGCCAGCAGACACACCGGGACAGGTCAGGATTCACCCCTCCACTTT
TRBD2 | many | TRBJ2-3 | TRBV15 | CATSSLLADTQYF | TGTGCCACCAGCAGTCTACTAGCGGATACGCAGTATTTT
TRBD1 | NA | TRBJ2-4 | TRBV28 | CASSLFSQGAQNIQYF | TGTGCCAGCAGTTTATTTTCCCAGGGGGCCCAAAACATTCAGTACTTC
TRBD2 | many | TRBJ2-3 | TRBV29-1 | CSACPTSGSTDTQYF | TGCAGCGCCTGCCCGACTAGCGGGAGTACAGATACGCAGTATTTT
TRBD2 | NA | TRBJ2-7 | TRBV29-1 | CSVGSSGRANEQYF | TGCAGCGTTGGCTCGAGCGGGAGGGCCAACGAGCAGTACTTC
NA | NA | TRBJ2-1 | TRBV18 | CASSQMGGVPYNEQFF | TGTGCCAGCTCACAGATGGGGGGTGTGCCCTACAATGAGCAGTTCTTC
NA | many | TRBJ2-3 | TRBV7-2 | CASSLVRLRTDTQYF | TGTGCCAGCAGCTTAGTCCGACTACGCACAGATACGCAGTATTTT
NA | many | TRBJ2-2 | TRBV9 | CASSVAPSPDTGELFF | TGTGCCAGCAGCGTAGCTCCTAGTCCGGACACCGGGGAGCTGTTTTTT
NA | many | TRBJ1-1 | TRBV20-1 | CSARTGLATEAFF | TGCAGTGCGCGAACAGGGTTGGCCACTGAAGCTTTCTTT
TRBD1 | many | TRBJ2-7 | TRBV12-3/TRBV12-4 | CASSRYDRDRSYEQYF | TGTGCCAGCAGCCGATACGACAGGGATAGGTCCTACGAGCAGTACTTC
NA | NA | TRBJ2-7 | TRBV28 | CASSLPKLGGEQYF | TGTGCCAGCAGTTTACCTAAACTAGGTGGGGAGCAGTACTTC
TRBD1 | many | TRBJ1-3 | TRBV4-2 | CASSQPGQSSGNTIYF | TGTGCCAGCAGCCAACCGGGACAGAGCTCTGGAAACACCATATATTTT
TRBD1 | many | TRBJ1-1 | TRBV18 | CASSPRQGSLIGYTEAFF | TGTGCCAGCTCACCTCGACAGGGGTCTCTGATAGGATACACTGAAGCTTTCTTT
TRBD2 | few | TRBJ2-6 | TRBV6-2/TRBV6-3 | CASAGEISGANVLTF | TGTGCCTCGGCGGGAGAGATCTCTGGGGCCAACGTCCTGACTTTC
NA | NA | TRBJ2-5 | TRBV12-3/TRBV12-4 | CASSWDLQETQYF | TGTGCCAGCAGTTGGGATCTCCAGGAGACCCAGTACTTC
NA | NA | TRBJ1-5 | TRBV7-9 | CASSHSGQPQHF | TGTGCCAGCAGCCACAGCGGCCAGCCCCAGCATTTT
NA | NA | TRBJ2-3 | TRBV11-1 | CASSLEGSARGRADTQYF | TGTGCCAGCAGCTTAGAGGGGTCCGCCCGGGGTAGGGCAGATACGCAGTATTTT
NA | few | TRBJ1-2 | TRBV29-1 | CSVATSGGLSNYGYTF | TGCAGCGTTGCGACCTCGGGAGGTCTCAGTAACTATGGCTACACCTTC
NA | few | TRBJ1-2 | TRBV6-1 | CASSRVSDRNGYTF | TGTGCCAGCAGTCGTGTTTCAGATAGGAATGGCTACACCTTC
NA | few | TRBJ2-1 | TRBV12-3/TRBV12-4 | CASSLVGANEQFF | TGTGCCAGCAGTTTGGTAGGGGCCAATGAGCAGTTCTTC